The next 26 T cell receptor beta chains were all read from a single sample in a study of blood T cells in healthy people across ages. PCR was performed a second time for roughly 7 to 12 cycles using a sample-barcoded 5' primer and a J-beta primer mix. TCRdb re-analysed the 5' RACE reads in MiXCR, keeping a single row per CDR3 protein. Among hundreds of thousands of distinct CDR3 sequences listed, roughly 41% were seen once. The sequenced sample consisted of blood. These receptors came from an older man in good health.

The J gene is TRBJ1-6, the V gene TRBV18; 11 bases map to TRBD1. CDR3 length equals 16 residues. J was trimmed by 11 bases and V by 6 bases; bases with no gene match: 12. Germline loops: CDR1 KGHSH, CDR2 LQKENI. CDR3 sequence reads: CASSPSTGTGGAPLHF. The CDR3 DNA reads TGTGCCAGCTCGCCTTCTACCGGGACAGGGGGTGCACCCCTCCACTTT. Full variable domain (remainder filled in from reference TRBV18 and TRBJ1-6): NAGVMQNPRHLVRRRGQEARLRCSPMKGHSHVYWYRQLPEEGLKFMVYLQKENIIDESGMPKERFSAEFPKEGPSILRIQQVVRGDSAAYFCASSPSTGTGGAPLHFGNGTRLTVT.

This chain connects TRBV10-3 to TRBJ2-5, with 11 bases that match TRBD2. Trimming removed 10 bases from V and 11 bases from J; junction bases left unmatched: 15. Germline V gene sequence: CDR1 ENHRY, CDR2 SYGVKD. This CDR3 spans 14 amino acids. The CDR3 DNA is TGTGCCACATCGCTAGCGGGGGGAAACAATGAGCAGTACTTC. Its translation is CATSLAGGNNEQYF.

This clonotype came up a few times. The V and J genes are TRBV20-1 and TRBJ2-7; D could derive from TRBD1 or TRBD2 (5 bases each). This CDR3 region has 12 residues. Trimming took off 5 bases at V and 3 bases at J, with 11 bases between the two ends. Per the germline V gene, CDR1 is DFQATT and CDR2 is SNEGSKA (reference sequence). The CDR3 loop is CSAAGTFYEQYF. As DNA, the CDR3 is TGCAGTGCTGCCGGGACCTTCTACGAGCAGTACTTC.

The V call is TRBV23-1, the J call TRBJ2-3; 12 bases align to TRBD2. TRBV23-1 is an ORF, and what it does is uncertain. The CDR3 is 17 residues long. The V gene end was trimmed by 0 bases and the J gene end by 3 bases; junction bases not matched to a gene: 4. CDR3 sequence: CASSQSRLAGVTDTQYF. The CDR3 nucleotides read TGCGCCAGCAGTCAATCGAGACTAGCGGGAGTGACAGATACGCAGTATTTT.

V gene TRBV3-1 combines with J gene TRBJ2-4; 7 positions agree with TRBD2. The CDR3 totals 16 residues. Germline values: CDR1 LGHDT, CDR2 YNNKEL (reference sequence). After removal of 1 base from V and 2 bases from J, the junction contained 5 bases not matched to a gene. CDR3: CASSQAPAGSKNIQYF. The DNA of the CDR3 is TGTGCCAGCAGCCAAGCTCCAGCGGGGTCCAAAAACATTCAGTACTTC.

Note on this clonotype: A much bigger clone sits one base away, suggesting this may be a read error. The genes are TRBV7-9 and TRBJ2-5; D may be TRBD1 (6 bases). Trimming stripped 3 bases from V and 5 bases from J, with 7 bases between. This CDR3 is 12 amino acids long. CDR1 SEHNR and CDR2 FQNEAQ come from the germline V gene (reference sequence). DNA for the CDR3: TGTGCCAGCAGCTTCACAGGGGAGACCCAGTACTTC. Protein: CASSFTGETQYF.

The rearrangement links TRBV21-1 to TRBJ2-3; TRBD2 is the table's D call and was not checked against the DNA. TRBV21-1 is labeled a pseudogene. The CDR3 runs 15 residues. Written as DNA, the CDR3 is TGTGTCAGCAGCAAAGACGGGGCTAGCGGGGGGACGCAGTATTTT. This encodes CVSSKDGASGGTQYF.

This chain connects TRBV7-9 to TRBJ2-5; no firm D call. Germline CDR1 reads SEHNR; CDR2 reads FQNEAQ (reference sequence). V dropped 5 bases and J dropped 5 bases, with 12 bases sitting between them. The CDR3 spans 13 residues. The CDR3 is CASSPEVSETQYF. As DNA, the CDR3 is TGTGCCAGCAGCCCAGAAGTGTCGGAGACCCAGTACTTC.

CDR3 sequence reads: CASSYSRRENSPLHF. DNA for the CDR3: TGTGCCAGCAGTTACTCGAGACGAGAGAATTCACCCCTCCACTTT. The chain links TRBV6-5 to TRBJ1-6; no clear D. The V and J ends lost 0 bases and 7 bases respectively, with 10 bases between them. CDR3 length equals 15 residues. Germline loops: CDR1 MNHEY, CDR2 SVGAGI.

V usage is TRBV11-3 and J usage is TRBJ2-7; tentative D call: TRBD1 (6 bases). There are 13 residues in the CDR3. Trimming removed 5 bases at V and 1 base at J, with 9 bases between. Looked up from germline, CDR1 is SGHNT and CDR2 is YENEEA. The CDR3 DNA is TGTGCCAGCAGCAAGGGGGAATCCTACGAGCAGTACTTC. Its protein product is CASSKGESYEQYF.

About this clonotype: At one of its ends the junction is not consistent with the germline gene, which may arise from a read error. The chain carries TRBV20-1 and TRBJ2-5; TRBD1 matches at 7 bases. CDR3 length: 14 residues. Germline V gives CDR1 DFQATT, CDR2 SNEGSKA (reference sequence). The CDR3 protein is CSSRATGVRETQYF. CDR3 nucleotides: TGCAGTTCTAGAGCTACAGGGGTTCGGGAGACCCAGTACTTC.

This sequence joins TRBV20-1 and TRBJ2-6, with D perhaps matching TRBD2 (5 bases). The CDR3 runs 16 residues. V dropped 2 bases and J dropped 0 bases, with 11 bases sitting between them. Germline CDR1 DFQATT, CDR2 SNEGSKA (reference sequence). The CDR3 nucleotides are TGCAGTGCTAGAAGGGAGAGGGTCTCTGGGGCCAACGTCCTGACTTTC. This encodes CSARRERVSGANVLTF.

This clonotype was counted between two and nine times. The chain is built from TRBV12-3 or TRBV12-4 and TRBJ1-2; 9 nucleotides align to TRBD1. There are 15 residues in the CDR3. J lost 5 bases, V lost 6 bases, and 10 bases had no gene match. This chain's CDR3 is CASSLLQGARYGYTF. The CDR3 DNA is TGTGCCAGCAGCCTCTTACAGGGGGCAAGGTATGGCTACACCTTC.

The chain uses TRBV15 and TRBJ2-7; the match to TRBD1 covers 9 bases. Germline V gives CDR1 LNHNV, CDR2 YYDKDF (reference sequence). This CDR3 is built from 15 residues. Trimming removed 1 base from V and 7 bases from J; junction bases left unmatched: 8. In DNA form, the CDR3 reads TGTGCCACCAGCAGAGGGCTTGACAGGGGGTGGGAGCAGTACTTC. This translates into CATSRGLDRGWEQYF.

This clonotype was recorded at least ten times. The chain links TRBV6-2 or TRBV6-3 to TRBJ2-1; 7 bases are a match to TRBD2. The CDR3 totals 15 residues. Germline V lookup: CDR1 MNHEY, CDR2 SVGEGT. V was clipped by 2 bases and J by 0 bases; unmatched bases: 1. CDR3 DNA: TGTGCCAGCAGTTACGGACTAGGCTCCTACAATGAGCAGTTCTTC. Its protein product is CASSYGLGSYNEQFF.

As to this clonotype: The junction differs from germline at one of its ends, possibly a read error. The chain couples TRBV9 to TRBJ2-6; no firm D call. The CDR3 runs 16 residues. The V gene's germline CDR1 is SGDLS and CDR2 YYNGEE. This chain's CDR3 is CTSSVGWESGANVLTF. The CDR3 nucleotides read TGTACCAGCAGCGTAGGTTGGGAATCTGGGGCCAACGTCCTGACTTTC. Full variable domain (missing parts from reference TRBV9 and TRBJ2-6): DSGVTQTPKHLITATGQRVTLRCSPRSGDLSVYWYQQSLDQGLQFLIQYYNGEERAKGNILERFSAQQFPDLHSELNLSSLELGDSALYFCTSSVGWESGANVLTFGAGSRLTVL.

As regards this clonotype: At one end the junction does not follow the germline gene, possibly because of a read error. This CDR3 is CASSSSGPGADVLTF. CDR3 coding DNA: TGTGCCAGCAGTTCCTCGGGACCTGGGGCCGACGTCCTGACTTTC. The chain carries TRBV28 and TRBJ2-6, with D perhaps matching TRBD1 or TRBD2 (5 bases each). CDR3 length equals 15 residues. Per germline, CDR1 MDHEN and CDR2 SYDVKM.

CDR3 nucleotide sequence: TGTGCCAGCAGCTTAGTGTGGACTCTCAATGAGCAGTTCTTC. Residues: CASSLVWTLNEQFF. V gene TRBV7-2 combines with J gene TRBJ2-1, with D possibly TRBD2 on 5 matching bases. The CDR3 consists of 14 residues. The germline V gene has CDR1 SGHTA and CDR2 FQGNSA. The ends were cut back, 1 base at V and 6 bases at J, with 10 bases in the middle.

This sequence joins TRBV28 and TRBJ2-5; D might be TRBD2 (7 bases). Germline V lookup: CDR1 MDHEN, CDR2 SYDVKM. The length of the CDR3 is 17 residues. Trimming cost V 3 bases and J 3 bases, with 20 bases left between them. DNA for the CDR3: TGTGCCAGCAGTTTTGGGGGGGGGAGACAGGTAAAAGAGACCCAGTACTTC. This sequence encodes CASSFGGGRQVKETQYF.

The chain couples TRBV6-1 to TRBJ1-4, with D perhaps TRBD1 (6 bases). Looked up from germline, CDR1 is MNHNS and CDR2 is SASEGT. V lost 7 bases, J lost 2 bases, and 11 bases lay in between. The CDR3 is 14 residues long. CDR3 loop: CASKGDLTNEKLFF. The CDR3, as DNA: TGTGCCAGCAAGGGGGATTTGACTAATGAAAAACTGTTTTTT.

This clonotype was recorded a few times. This rearrangement joins TRBV5-5 to TRBJ2-1; D gene unclear. This CDR3 comprises 14 residues. V lost 0 bases and J lost 8, with 12 bases in between. The V gene's germline CDR1 is SGHKS and CDR2 YYEKEE (reference sequence). CDR3 in amino acids: CASSLASESDEQFF. The CDR3 coding sequence is TGTGCCAGCAGCTTGGCATCGGAATCGGATGAGCAGTTCTTC.

Worth noting for this clonotype: With a much larger clone just one base away, this may be a read error. The rearrangement uses TRBV3-1 and TRBJ2-1, with unresolved D. CDR1 and CDR2 from the germline V gene are LGHDT and YNNKEL (reference sequence). The CDR3 totals 10 residues. V lost 1 base and J lost 13, with 5 bases in between. The CDR3 DNA sequence: TGTGCCAGCAGCCAAGGGACCCAGTTCTTC. It translates to CASSQGTQFF.

J is TRBJ2-1 and V is TRBV7-9; maybe TRBD2 (7 bases). V lost 2 bases to trimming and J lost 7 bases, with 18 bases between them. Germline assignment: CDR1 SEHNR and CDR2 FQNEAQ (reference sequence). The CDR3 has 16 residues. CDR3 DNA sequence: TGTGCCAGCAGCTTATCTAGGGGGGGGCCTCTAAATGAGCAGTTCTTC. Translation gives CASSLSRGGPLNEQFF.

The chain employs TRBV28 and TRBJ2-2; the D gene could be TRBD1 or TRBD2 (6 bases each). This CDR3 region has 15 residues. Germline V gene sequence: CDR1 MDHEN, CDR2 SYDVKM. The V and J ends lost 7 bases and 5 bases respectively, with 17 bases between them. CDR3: CASTLARGRTGELFF. The CDR3 DNA reads as TGTGCCAGCACCCTTGCCCGGGGGCGAACCGGGGAGCTGTTTTTT.

There are a few counts of this clonotype. This chain uses TRBV29-1 with TRBJ1-1, with D perhaps matching TRBD1 (5 bases). The germline V gene encodes CDR1 SQVTM and CDR2 ANQGSEA. The CDR3 runs to 11 residues. The CDR3, as DNA: TGCACGGCGGGGGTTGTCACTGAAGCTTTCTTT. Protein sequence: CTAGVVTEAFF.

V and J are TRBV20-1 and TRBJ2-2; D tentatively fits TRBD1 or TRBD2 (5 bases each). Germline CDR1 reads DFQATT; CDR2 reads SNEGSKA (reference sequence). This CDR3 has 15 residues. The V and J ends lost 3 bases and 0 bases respectively, with 11 bases between them. CDR3 amino acids: CSASPPGPNTGELFF. The CDR3 DNA sequence: TGCAGTGCTAGTCCGCCGGGACCGAACACCGGGGAGCTGTTTTTT.